The sequence of this T cell receptor beta chain was determined in a study of T cell repertoires in cytomegalovirus infection. Study outcomes and limitations: People with CMV and the relevant HLA were identified by cumulative public TCR beta family frequency.

V lost 6 bases, J lost 4 bases, and 6 bases lay in between. Germline V gives CDR1 MNHEY, CDR2 SVGEGT. This CDR3 is 11 amino acids long. This clonotype was detected a few times. No antigen is known for it. MiXCR, run by TCRdb on the reads, gives a single entry per CDR3 protein. The repertoire holds 250,000 to 300,000 distinct CDR3 sequences, approximately 15% seen once, with 8.8% in the top ten. The chain links TRBV6-2 or TRBV6-3 to TRBJ1-1; tentatively, D is TRBD1 (5 bases). The sequenced sample was PBMCs. The receptor's source is a human donor in good health (CMV status not recorded). Some clones in this sample may be carry-over from other donors' samples. The CDR3 DNA sequence: TGTGCCAGCAGGGGGACCACTGAAGCTTTCTTT. Protein: CASRGTTEAFF.